The entry below gives a single TCR beta chain sequence along with its context. This clonotype is termed medium-sized (0.01 to 0.1%). Its antigen is still unknown. It has no much larger one-base neighbor in the sample; base qualities were not kept. The method was 5' RACE. The sequencing machine was a NextSeq 500. To correct for sequencing error and PCR bias, the TCR library protocol tagged individual cDNA molecules with unique molecular identifiers. Both TCR alpha and beta chains were sequenced, and tight co-correlation was observed between alpha and beta sequence abundances in each sample. For the original study's pipeline: Decombinator V4 was used to perform V gene, J gene and CDR3 annotation of TCR sequences. TCRs were defined as expanded if a significant change between any two time points was detected under a Poisson model with p below 0.0001. TCR abundances were normalised to the total number of TCRs sequenced per sample and were expressed as counts per million. TRAV1-2 paired with TRAJ12, TRAJ20 or TRAJ33 defined MAIT TCRs, while TRAV10 paired with TRAJ18 defined iNKT TCRs. A search of VDJdb, accessed on 1 November 2021, was run for TCRs annotated to CMV, EBV and SARS-CoV-2, with TCRs annotated for multiple antigens excluded. The public reads were reprocessed in TCRdb via fastp at Q25 and MiXCR, keeping in-frame beta chains. Each entry merges the rows of one CDR3 protein and shows their most common DNA and genes. TCRdb's processing, not the study's, gives the V and J calls here. The sample contains 35,000 to 45,000 distinct CDR3 sequences, around 6.5% of them found a single time. The ten largest clones capture around 25% of the sample.

The sample comes from a study of early T cells in non-severe SARS-CoV-2 infection (dated by TCRdb to the early 2020s). Background for the entire study: Because TCR sequencing was done on bulk RNA from unsorted whole blood, the alpha and beta chains could not be paired. Overall results and qualifications from the work: VDJdb matching was skewed toward anti-spike CD8 responses and likely underestimated virus-specific expansions, missing private and CD4 specificities.

V is pruned by 3 bases and J by 4 bases, leaving 10 bases of the junction without a gene match. Spanning cysteine to phenylalanine, the CDR3 consists of 16 amino acids. Only CDR3 DNA remains: 48 bases, in frame from the first base. The germline V gene gives CDR1 as LGHNA and CDR2 as YSLEER. This was a case-control study nested in a cohort of healthcare workers in London, UK, who had nasopharyngeal swab PCR tests and blood samples taken every week. Healthcare workers were enrolled in the week of the UK lockdown, from 23 to 31 March 2020, and were followed every week for up to roughly 16 weeks. Sequenced here: whole blood, sampled at baseline. The chain employs TRBV4-3 and TRBJ2-5; TRBD2 fits 8 bases in the junction. The sequence was collected from an adult who was a healthcare worker with PCR-confirmed SARS-CoV-2 infection or an uninfected control (not recorded which). CDR3 loop: CASSHRSGRLGETQYF. The bases are TGCGCCAGCAGCCATAGAAGCGGGAGATTGGGAGAGACCCAGTACTTC.